The clone carrying this TCR beta chain was seen ten or more times. Antigen specificity is unknown. Trimming took off 4 bases at V and 0 bases at J, with 9 bases between the two ends. CDR1 and CDR2 (germline): SGHDN, FVKESK. The CDR3 consists of 15 residues. This sample is part of a study of early T cells in non-severe SARS-CoV-2 infection. General study points: VDJdb-based matching was biased toward anti-spike CD8 responses and missed private and CD4 specificities.

From the 5' RACE reads, TCRdb called clonotypes with MiXCR, one entry per CDR3 protein. Among tens of thousands of distinct CDR3 sequences listed, roughly 6.6% were seen once. Material for sequencing was whole blood. This sequence was found in an adult who was a healthcare worker with PCR-confirmed SARS-CoV-2 infection or an uninfected control (not recorded which). The rearrangement joins TRBV14 to TRBJ2-2, with a tentative D call TRBD2 (5 bases). The CDR3 region has the DNA TGTGCCAGCAGCCCGACTATGGCGAACACCGGGGAGCTGTTTTTT. Residues: CASSPTMANTGELFF. Full variable domain (missing parts from reference TRBV14 and TRBJ2-2): EAGVTQFPSHSVIEKGQTVTLRCDPISGHDNLYWYRRVMGKEIKFLLHFVKESKQDESGMPNNRFLAERTGGTYSTLKVQPAELEDSGVYFCASSPTMANTGELFFGEGSRLTVL.